Listed below are T cell receptor beta chains from one sample, sequenced in a study of blood T cell repertoires in COVID-19. Clones were sequenced by immunoSEQ multiplex PCR, and TCRdb holds only the in-frame ones, with some missing. This table holds under 75,000 clones, roughly nine tenths found once. The sample taken for sequencing was peripheral blood. These TCRs come from a man aged 50 or older with active COVID-19. CDR3s include the opening cysteine and the closing phenylalanine or tryptophan. Fields, in order: V gene, CDR3 protein.

V gene: TRBV11-2; CDR3 protein: CASSRDRGRDGELFF
V gene: TRBV19; CDR3 protein: CASSASTSGLYQETQYF
V gene: TRBV9; CDR3 protein: CASSSSSVGLSSYNEQFF
V gene: TRBV5-6; CDR3 protein: CASSWTGWSYEQYF
V gene: TRBV27; CDR3 protein: CASSSLGQGYSNQPQHF
V gene: TRBV6-5; CDR3 protein: CASSKRGGAGYTF
V gene: TRBV9; CDR3 protein: CASSSSTGYYGYTF
V gene: TRBV12-5; CDR3 protein: CAGAGSTDTQYF
V gene: TRBV2; CDR3 protein: CASTPTGTANSPLHF
V gene: TRBV18; CDR3 protein: CASSPRSDRTHFYGYTF
V gene: TRBV10-1; CDR3 protein: CASSEGTGGFGTQYF
V gene: TRBV19; CDR3 protein: CASSDRQDNQPQHF
V gene: TRBV11-2; CDR3 protein: CASSRGRNTEAFF
V gene: TRBV24-1; CDR3 protein: CATSRGGTDTQYF
V gene: TRBV9; CDR3 protein: CASSKGLAGGWTGELFF
V gene: TRBV6-5; CDR3 protein: CASRRDRGSYEQYF
V gene: TRBV13; CDR3 protein: CASSLGDRDLSYEQYF
V gene: TRBV5-1; CDR3 protein: CASSFLGRTYEQYF
V gene: TRBV11-3; CDR3 protein: CASSLRGDNSPLHF
V gene: TRBV19; CDR3 protein: CASSTSQGYTEAFF
V gene: TRBV6-4; CDR3 protein: CASSKGGADTGELFF
V gene: TRBV30; CDR3 protein: CAWSPSLRSRYTF
V gene: TRBV11-3; CDR3 protein: CASSLGGTGDNEQFF
V gene: TRBV9; CDR3 protein: CASSVGTAMNTEAFF
V gene: TRBV4-3; CDR3 protein: CASSQDRFTEAFF